These 21 T cell receptor beta chains came from one sample sequenced in a study of blood T cells in healthy people across ages. PCR was performed a second time for roughly 7 to 11 cycles using a sample-barcoded 5' primer and a J-beta primer mix. TCRdb re-called the 5' RACE reads through MiXCR, storing one row per CDR3 protein. Among under 850,000 distinct CDR3 sequences listed, around 36% were seen once. The sample comprised blood. Receptors were obtained from a man aged 18 to 35 in good health.

The chain is built from TRBV5-1 and TRBJ2-3; no reliable D call. The ends were cut back, 3 bases at V and 2 bases at J, with 10 bases in the middle. Germline lookup yields CDR1 SGHRS and CDR2 YFSETQ. The CDR3 runs 14 residues. In nucleotides, the CDR3 is TGCGCCAGCAGCTGGGTGGTTGACACAGATACGCAGTATTTT. The encoded protein is CASSWVVDTDTQYF.

The chain combines TRBV9 with TRBJ2-1, with 7 positions matching TRBD1. This CDR3 has 14 residues. After removal of 3 bases from V and 8 bases from J, the junction contained 8 bases not matched to a gene. Germline CDR1 and CDR2: SGDLS and YYNGEE. Written as DNA, the CDR3 is TGTGCCAGCAGCGCCACTACAGGGGATCATGAGCAGTTCTTC. Translating gives CASSATTGDHEQFF.

J is TRBJ1-6 and V is TRBV7-8, with D possibly matching TRBD1 (5 bases). With 4 bases removed from V and 8 bases from J, the gap between germline ends came to 12 bases. Germline CDR1 and CDR2: SGHVS and FQNEAQ. This CDR3 region has 14 residues. The CDR3 nucleotides read TGTGCCAGCAGCTCCCGGGACCTCGATTCACCCCTCCACTTT. This sequence encodes CASSSRDLDSPLHF.

In its sample, this clonotype was seen a few times. The chain recombines TRBV7-9 with TRBJ2-1, with a tentative D call TRBD2 (5 bases). V gave up 4 bases and J gave up 7 bases, with 20 bases separating them. The CDR3 is 16 amino acids. Per the germline V gene, CDR1 is SEHNR and CDR2 is FQNEAQ (reference sequence). The CDR3 loop is CASSSPGLALPNEQFF. The CDR3 DNA follows: TGTGCCAGCAGCTCTCCTGGCCTAGCTCTGCCAAATGAGCAGTTCTTC.

This chain joins TRBV6-6 and TRBJ2-1, with 9 bases aligning to TRBD1. Germline values: CDR1 MNHNY, CDR2 SVGAGI (reference sequence). The CDR3 contains 14 residues. V lost 10 bases, J lost 7 bases, and 11 bases stayed unmatched. CDR3 sequence reads: CATQTGGQINEQFF. For the CDR3, the DNA is TGTGCCACCCAAACAGGGGGCCAGATTAATGAGCAGTTCTTC.

The V call is TRBV5-4, the J call TRBJ2-6, with 9 bases aligning to TRBD1. The germline V gene encodes CDR1 SGHNT and CDR2 YYREEE (reference sequence). The CDR3 loop spans 18 amino acids. Unmatched junction bases numbered 7, after V lost 3 bases and J lost 0 bases. CDR3 protein: CASSSPGQGTSGANVLTF. CDR3 DNA: TGTGCCAGCAGCTCCCCCGGACAGGGGACCTCTGGGGCCAACGTCCTGACTTTC.

For the CDR3, the DNA is TGTGCCAGCAGCCAATCCACGGGGGCGACCCCGTCGATGGTAGAAGCTTTCTTT. It yields the protein CASSQSTGATPSMVEAFF. The rearrangement links TRBV14 to TRBJ1-1; D might be TRBD1 (6 bases). The CDR3 covers 18 residues. Germline-derived CDR1 and CDR2 are SGHDN and FVKESK. Deletions cut 2 bases from V and 8 bases from J, with 27 bases between.

This clonotype has only a few counts. The gene calls are TRBV5-5 and TRBJ1-2; D not resolved. Germline V gene lookup returns CDR1 SGHKS and CDR2 YYEKEE (reference sequence). Trimming pared 4 bases from V and 4 bases from J, leaving 20 bases between. This CDR3 has 16 residues. The CDR3, as DNA: TGTGCCAGCAGCGGACCGCTCAATTCATCAGGCTATGGCTACACCTTC. Residues: CASSGPLNSSGYGYTF.

The chain has TRBV29-1 and TRBJ2-7, with 7 bases identical to TRBD2. Germline CDR1 and CDR2: SQVTM and ANQGSEA. The CDR3 consists of 13 residues. J gave up 0 bases and V 5 bases, and 4 bases lay outside the gene matches. The CDR3 bases are TGCAGCGTTATCGGGGGGAGCTCCTACGAGCAGTACTTC. It specifies CSVIGGSSYEQYF.

This clonotype was counted a few times. This chain links TRBV7-8 with TRBJ1-4; 9 nucleotides agree with TRBD1. Looked up from germline, CDR1 is SGHVS and CDR2 is FQNEAQ. CDR3 length equals 15 residues. The V gene end was trimmed by 5 bases and the J gene end by 16 bases; junction bases not matched to a gene: 17. The CDR3 nucleotides are TGTGCCAGCAGCAACGACAGGGGGTCTGGCGTTACTCAGTTTTTT. Its protein product is CASSNDRGSGVTQFF.

The rearrangement links TRBV25-1 to TRBJ2-6; D gene ambiguous. V was trimmed by 4 bases and J by 4 bases, leaving 8 bases between them. Germline CDR1 is MGHDK and CDR2 is SYGVNS. CDR3 length: 14 amino acids. The CDR3 loop reads CASSAAGGANVLTF. Here the CDR3 DNA reads TGTGCCAGCAGTGCAGCTGGAGGGGCCAACGTCCTGACTTTC.

This clonotype was observed a few times. The gene calls are TRBV12-3 or TRBV12-4 and TRBJ2-5; the D is unclear. V was cut by 10 bases and J by 7 bases, with 16 bases left in between. The CDR3 consists of 12 residues. CDR3 nucleotides: TGTGCCACGAGTCGCCGAACGGGGACCCAGTACTTC. Translation gives CATSRRTGTQYF.

This clonotype has only a few counts. CDR3 coding DNA: TGTGCCAGCAGCATCTGGGCACCCCCACAAGAGACCCAGTACTTC. Translating it yields CASSIWAPPQETQYF. This chain connects TRBV21-1 to TRBJ2-5; TRBD1 is the table's D call and was not checked against the DNA. TRBV21-1 has pseudogene status. This CDR3 has 15 amino acids.

The chain uses TRBV20-1 and TRBJ1-6, with 7 bases matching TRBD1. Germline CDR1 DFQATT, CDR2 SNEGSKA (reference sequence). The trim removed 3 bases at V and 7 bases at J, leaving 6 bases unmatched. This CDR3 is 14 amino acids long. CDR3 region: CSARLGTANSPLHF. CDR3 coding DNA: TGCAGTGCTAGGCTTGGGACAGCCAATTCACCCCTCCACTTT.

As regards this clonotype: With a much larger clone just one base away, this may be a read error. The rearrangement uses TRBV12-3 or TRBV12-4 and TRBJ1-5; D is ambiguous. The CDR3 totals 14 residues. The chain's CDR3 is CASRATDTNQPLHF. For the CDR3, the DNA is TGTGCCAGCAGAGCTACTGACACCAATCAGCCCCTGCATTTT.

The chain links TRBV5-1 to TRBJ2-1; 8 nucleotides match TRBD1. The J call could be wrong; TRBJ2-7 is a better fit for the DNA end. Germline V gene lookup returns CDR1 SGHRS and CDR2 YFSETQ. This CDR3 spans 16 amino acids. CDR3 DNA: TGCGCCAGCAGCTTCGGTAGGGACAGGCCCTACAATGAGCAGTACTTC. As protein: CASSFGRDRPYNEQYF.

The V gene is TRBV6-2 or TRBV6-3, the J gene TRBJ2-5; D is perhaps TRBD2 (5 bases). The CDR3 runs 16 residues. The V end was cut by 6 bases, the J end by 5 bases, with 22 bases between. Germline assignment: CDR1 MNHEY and CDR2 SVGEGT. The DNA for the CDR3 is TGTGCCAGCAGCACCGGTCGACGGGATGGTCACGAGACCCAGTACTTC. This gives the protein CASSTGRRDGHETQYF.

This clonotype was detected a few times. This chain links TRBV16 with TRBJ2-1; TRBD2 might be the D (7 bases). V lost 2 bases to trimming and J lost 0 bases, with 11 bases between them. This CDR3 contains 16 residues. Germline V gives CDR1 KGHSY, CDR2 FQNENV. The CDR3 bases are TGTGCCAGCAGCCAAGGGAGGGGGAGCTCCTACAATGAGCAGTTCTTC. This translates into CASSQGRGSSYNEQFF.

This clonotype has at least ten counts. The rearrangement joins TRBV4-1 to TRBJ2-1; tentative D call: TRBD1 (6 bases). The V gene lost 4 bases and the J gene lost 10 bases, with 14 bases spanning the gap. This CDR3 is built from 13 residues. Germline CDR1 MGHRA, CDR2 YSYEKL. CDR3 DNA sequence: TGCGCCAGCAGCCCCGGGACATCCAGGGAGCAGTTCTTC. Amino acid sequence: CASSPGTSREQFF.

In its sample, this clonotype was seen many times. The junction departs from the called germline gene at one end, perhaps through a read error. V and J are TRBV29-1 and TRBJ2-7; no firm D call. This CDR3 comprises 11 residues. Germline CDR1 and CDR2: SQVTM and ANQGSEA. The DNA for the CDR3 is TGCAGCGTTGTGGGTTCCTTCGAGCAGTACTTC. Encoded protein: CSVVGSFEQYF.

This chain uses TRBV24-1 with TRBJ2-1; 7 bases agree with TRBD2. This CDR3 contains 15 residues. Germline V CDR1 and CDR2: KGHDR, SFDVKD. V lost 6 bases to trimming and J lost 5 bases; unmatched junction nucleotides: 9. The CDR3 is CATSSGGGADNEQFF. Written as DNA, the CDR3 is TGTGCCACCAGTTCGGGGGGAGGTGCGGACAATGAGCAGTTCTTC.